The clone carrying this T cell receptor beta chain was recorded a few times. No antigen is known for it. Germline loops: CDR1 DFQATT, CDR2 SNEGSKA (reference sequence). This CDR3 is 15 amino acids long. Trimming at V came to 2 bases and at J to 7 bases, leaving 10 bases not matched to a gene. These data are taken from a study of CD8 T cells in ankylosing spondylitis. Broader study findings: Prior literature has documented some motif variants in synovial fluid and blood from reactive arthritis. Peripheral blood held disease-linked clones only at relatively low frequency, and these were CD8+.

Generation of TCR beta libraries employed quantitative 5'-RACE incorporating molecular barcodes. A single record per CDR3 protein comes from TCRdb applying MiXCR to the 5' RACE reads. This sample yields some 140,000 distinct CDR3 sequences, of which 6.5% to 8.5% are seen a single time; approximately 6.8% belongs to the top ten. The rearrangement links TRBV20-1 to TRBJ2-1, with TRBD1 matching over 8 bases. Sequencing used synovial fluid, either unsorted or a sorted T cell fraction (not recorded which). This TCR came from a male donor with ankylosing spondylitis. The CDR3 reads CSARQGASVDNEQFF. The CDR3 region has the DNA TGCAGTGCTAGACAGGGGGCTAGCGTCGATAATGAGCAGTTCTTC.